One and the same sample provided the 13 T cell receptor beta chains below, sequenced in a study of OX40 agonist ivuxolimab in advanced cancers. The repertoire was sequenced with immunoSEQ multiplex PCR; TCRdb's copy has only in-frame clones and lacks some. The data hold 45,000 to 65,000 clones, with approximately 90% observed a single time. The source was CD4+ or CD8+ T cells sorted from blood, collected in a trial of the OX40 agonist ivuxolimab. The source is an adult with an advanced solid tumor such as melanoma, head and neck, liver or kidney cancer.

The J gene is TRBJ1-1, the V gene TRBV7-3, with a possible D match to TRBD1 (6 bases). Germline V gene lookup returns CDR1 SGHTA and CDR2 FQGTGA. The CDR3 loop spans 15 amino acids. Trimming removed 4 bases at V and 1 base at J, with 13 bases between. The CDR3 DNA sequence: TGTGCCAGCAGCTCGATTGGGGGGCCGAACACTGAAGCTTTCTTT. Translation gives CASSSIGGPNTEAFF.

This rearrangement joins TRBV29-1 to TRBJ2-7, with TRBD1 identical over 9 bases. This CDR3 has 14 residues. CDR1 is SQVTM, CDR2 ANQGSEA, per germline. With V trimmed by 4 bases and J by 3 bases, 7 bases remained unmatched. The CDR3: CSVVGDRVGYEQYF. The CDR3 DNA is TGCAGCGTTGTCGGGGACAGGGTGGGCTACGAGCAGTACTTC.

This clone was found once. The genes are TRBV10-3 and TRBJ1-4; 8 positions agree with TRBD1. The V gene end was trimmed by 5 bases and the J gene end by 3 bases; junction bases not matched to a gene: 8. CDR1 and CDR2 from the germline V gene are ENHRY and SYGVKD. This CDR3 has 16 residues. The CDR3 DNA reads TGTGCCATCAGTCCGGGACAGGTGGGACCTAATGAAAAACTGTTTTTT. Translating gives CAISPGQVGPNEKLFF.

This chain uses TRBV28 with TRBJ1-5; D unclear. Germline CDR1 MDHEN, CDR2 SYDVKM. The CDR3 spans 13 residues. V dropped 6 bases and J dropped 4 bases, with 10 bases sitting between them. For the CDR3, the DNA is TGTGCCAGCAGCTCCGTGGGGAATCAGCCCCAGCATTTT. Residues: CASSSVGNQPQHF.

The chain carries TRBV9 and TRBJ1-2, with D possibly matching TRBD1 (6 bases). This CDR3 has 17 residues. Germline V CDR1 and CDR2: SGDLS, YYNGEE. V shed 0 bases and J shed 3 bases, with 18 bases lying between them. The CDR3: CASSVVQGTQLDYGYTF. The DNA of the CDR3 is TGTGCCAGCAGCGTAGTACAGGGCACACAGCTAGACTATGGCTACACCTTC.

The gene calls are TRBV30 and TRBJ2-7, with D perhaps given as TRBD1 or TRBD2 (6 bases each). The CDR3 loop spans 13 amino acids. Trimming took off 3 bases at V and 6 bases at J, with 15 bases between the two ends. Per germline, CDR1 GTSNPN and CDR2 SVGIG (reference sequence). The CDR3: CAWSEGWGAEQYF. CDR3 sequence (DNA): TGTGCCTGGAGCGAAGGGTGGGGGGCCGAGCAGTACTTC.

The rearrangement joins TRBV29-1 to TRBJ2-1; 7 bases are a match to TRBD2. From germline, CDR1 is SQVTM and CDR2 ANQGSEA. The CDR3 totals 18 residues. V dropped 4 bases and J dropped 0; count of bases not matched to a gene: 15. This CDR3 is CSVVGDYNFKSSYNEQFF. The CDR3 DNA follows: TGCAGCGTTGTAGGGGACTACAACTTTAAGAGCTCCTACAATGAGCAGTTCTTC.

The chain employs TRBV7-2 and TRBJ1-5; D gene ambiguous. Trimming removed 5 bases at V and 0 bases at J, with 8 bases between. Germline V gene data show CDR1 as SGHTA and CDR2 as FQGNSA. This CDR3 comprises 14 residues. CDR3 nucleotides: TGTGCCAGCAGCCAAGCAATTAGCAATCAGCCCCAGCATTTT. This sequence encodes CASSQAISNQPQHF.

The chain is built from TRBV10-3 and TRBJ2-2; D remains ambiguous. In germline, CDR1 is ENHRY, CDR2 SYGVKD. This CDR3 is 12 amino acids long. Deletions cut 0 bases from V and 6 bases from J, with 2 bases between. CDR3 sequence (DNA): TGTGCCATCAGTGAGTCTTCCGGGGAGCTGTTTTTT. Amino acids: CAISESSGELFF.

This chain uses TRBV7-9 with TRBJ1-1; no clear D. Trimming removed 3 bases at V and 1 base at J, with 9 bases between. The CDR3 consists of 14 residues. Germline V lookup: CDR1 SEHNR, CDR2 FQNEAQ (reference sequence). CDR3: CASSFYQSNTEAFF. The CDR3 coding sequence is TGTGCCAGCAGCTTCTACCAGTCGAACACTGAAGCTTTCTTT.

This clone appeared a single time. The J gene is TRBJ2-7, the V gene TRBV27; D remains ambiguous. The germline V gene encodes CDR1 MNHEY and CDR2 SMNVEV (reference sequence). The CDR3 consists of 13 residues. V dropped 3 bases and J dropped 3 bases, with 9 bases sitting between them. Here the CDR3 reads CASSFAFGYEQYF. The CDR3 DNA is TGTGCCAGCAGTTTTGCTTTCGGCTACGAGCAGTACTTC.

The rearrangement joins TRBV28 to TRBJ1-4; D ambiguous. The length of the CDR3 is 14 residues. From germline, CDR1 is MDHEN and CDR2 SYDVKM. V was trimmed by 5 bases and J by 5 bases, leaving 12 bases between them. CDR3 nucleotide sequence: TGTGCCAGCAGTGACTTGACGGGGAATGAAAAACTGTTTTTT. This codes for CASSDLTGNEKLFF. The full variable domain, completed using reference TRBV28 and TRBJ1-4, is DVKVTQSSRYLVKRTGEKVFLECVQDMDHENMFWYRQDPGLGLRLIYFSYDVKMKEKGDIPEGYSVSREKKERFSLILESASTNQTSMYLCASSDLTGNEKLFFGSGTQLSVL.

This chain connects TRBV2 to TRBJ2-2; 7 bases agree with TRBD2. The junction had 8 bases not matched to a gene; V was cut back by 6 bases and J by 1 base. This CDR3 has 16 residues. Germline V gene sequence: CDR1 SNHLY, CDR2 FYNNEI. CDR3 loop: CASSAVGGENTGELFF. CDR3 nucleotides: TGTGCCAGCAGCGCCGTGGGAGGGGAGAACACCGGGGAGCTGTTTTTT.